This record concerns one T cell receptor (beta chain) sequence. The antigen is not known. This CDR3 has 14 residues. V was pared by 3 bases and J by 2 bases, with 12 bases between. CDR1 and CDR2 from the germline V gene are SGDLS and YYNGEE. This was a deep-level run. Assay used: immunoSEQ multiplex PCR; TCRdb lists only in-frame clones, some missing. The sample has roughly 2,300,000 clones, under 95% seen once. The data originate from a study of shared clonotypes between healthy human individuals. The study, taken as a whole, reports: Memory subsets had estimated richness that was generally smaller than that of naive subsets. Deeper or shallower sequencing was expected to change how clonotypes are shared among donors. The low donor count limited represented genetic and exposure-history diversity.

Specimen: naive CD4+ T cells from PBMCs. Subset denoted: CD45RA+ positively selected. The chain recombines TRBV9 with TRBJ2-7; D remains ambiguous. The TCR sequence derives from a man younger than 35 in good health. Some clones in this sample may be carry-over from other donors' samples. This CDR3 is CASSASSAAYEQYF. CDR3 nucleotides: TGTGCCAGCAGCGCTTCTTCGGCGGCCTACGAGCAGTACTTC.